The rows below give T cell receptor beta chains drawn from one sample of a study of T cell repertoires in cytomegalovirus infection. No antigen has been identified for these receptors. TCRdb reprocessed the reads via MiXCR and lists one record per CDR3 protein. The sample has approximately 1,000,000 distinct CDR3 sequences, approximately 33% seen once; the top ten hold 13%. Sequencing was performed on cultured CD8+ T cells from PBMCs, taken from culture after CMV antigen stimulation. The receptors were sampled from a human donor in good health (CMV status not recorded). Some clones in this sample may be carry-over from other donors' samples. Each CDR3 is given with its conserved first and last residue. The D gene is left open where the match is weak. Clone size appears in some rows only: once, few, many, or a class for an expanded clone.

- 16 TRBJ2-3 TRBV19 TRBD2 CASTFLAGGTTDTQYF TGTGCCAGTACCTTCCTAGCGGGGGGGACCACAGATACGCAGTATTTT
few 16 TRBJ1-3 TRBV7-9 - CASSLGPPGSGNTIYF TGTGCCAGCAGCTTAGGGCCCCCCGGCTCTGGAAACACCATATATTTT
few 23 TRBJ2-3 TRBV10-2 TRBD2 CASSDQRAGGLAGEHQHPDTQYF TGCGCCAGCAGTGACCAGCGCGCGGGGGGGCTAGCGGGGGAGCACCAACACCCCGATACGCAGTATTTT
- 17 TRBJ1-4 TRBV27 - CASSLIGGNQMNEKLFF TGTGCCAGCAGCCTCATTGGAGGGAACCAAATGAATGAAAAACTGTTTTTT
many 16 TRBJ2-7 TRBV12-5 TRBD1 CASGFLIRGSSYEQYF TGTGCTAGTGGTTTCCTCATCAGGGGGAGCTCCTACGAGCAGTACTTC
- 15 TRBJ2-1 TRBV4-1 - CASSQGPFQRDEQFF TGCGCCAGCAGCCAAGGACCATTTCAACGGGATGAGCAGTTCTTC
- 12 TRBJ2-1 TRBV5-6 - CASSLAPQEQFF TGTGCCAGCAGCTTGGCCCCGCAGGAGCAGTTCTTC
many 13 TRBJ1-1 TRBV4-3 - CASSPKPRDTAFF TGCGCCAGCAGCCCGAAACCCAGGGATACAGCTTTCTTT
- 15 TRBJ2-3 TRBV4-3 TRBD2 CASSHGLVGTDTQYF TGCGCCAGCAGCCATGGACTAGTGGGCACAGATACGCAGTATTTT
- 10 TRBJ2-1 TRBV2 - CASIRVEQFF TGTGCCAGCATTCGCGTTGAGCAGTTCTTC
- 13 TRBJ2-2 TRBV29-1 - CSVAELEDGELFF TGCAGCGTTGCCGAACTGGAGGACGGGGAGCTGTTTTTT
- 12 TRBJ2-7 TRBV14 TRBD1 CASSPTGAGLLF TGTGCCAGCAGCCCGACAGGGGCCGGCCTCCTTTTC
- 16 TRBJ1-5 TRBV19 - CASSIGGYTGNQPQHF TGTGCCAGTAGTATAGGAGGGTATACGGGCAATCAGCCCCAGCATTTT
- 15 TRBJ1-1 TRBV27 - CASSLSAGGGTEAFF TGTGCCAGCAGTTTATCGGCTGGGGGGGGCACTGAAGCTTTCTTT
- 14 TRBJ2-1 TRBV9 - CASSVAGRLQRQFF TGTGCCAGCAGCGTAGCTGGGAGACTCCAGCGGCAGTTCTTC
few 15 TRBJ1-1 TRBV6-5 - CASSYSQTSGAEAFF TGTGCCAGCAGTTACTCCCAGACATCTGGGGCTGAAGCTTTCTTT
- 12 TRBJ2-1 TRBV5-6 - CASSSLTPEQFF TGTGCCAGCAGCTCGCTTACGCCCGAGCAGTTCTTC
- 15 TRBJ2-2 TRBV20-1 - CSVRDLQGNTGELFF TGCAGTGTTAGAGATTTACAGGGAAACACCGGGGAGCTGTTTTTT
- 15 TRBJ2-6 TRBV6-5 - CASSRQFSGANVLTF TGTGCCAGCAGCAGACAGTTCTCTGGGGCCAACGTCCTGACTTTC
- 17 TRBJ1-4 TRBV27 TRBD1 CASSMGPSGQINEKLFF TGTGCCAGCTCTATGGGTCCATCGGGACAGATTAATGAAAAACTGTTTTTT
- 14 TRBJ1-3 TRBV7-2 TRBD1 CASSSLGQRNTIYF TGTGCCAGCAGCTCTCTGGGACAGCGAAACACCATATATTTT
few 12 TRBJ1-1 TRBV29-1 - CSVFRLNTEAFF TGCAGCGTTTTTCGGCTGAACACTGAAGCTTTCTTT
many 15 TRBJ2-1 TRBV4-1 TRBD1 CASSQDRGSYNEQFF TGTGCCAGCAGTCAAGACAGGGGGAGCTACAATGAGCAGTTCTTC
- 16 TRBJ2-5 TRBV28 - CASSPPGTEYQETQYF TGTGCCAGCAGCCCGCCCGGGACCGAATATCAAGAGACCCAGTACTTC
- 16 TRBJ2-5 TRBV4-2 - CASSQAPGTFQETQYF TGTGCCAGCAGCCAAGCTCCAGGGACTTTCCAAGAGACCCAGTACTTC
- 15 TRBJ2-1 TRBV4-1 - CASSQGGYTYNEQFF TGCGCCAGCAGCCAGGGCGGTTATACCTACAATGAGCAGTTCTTC
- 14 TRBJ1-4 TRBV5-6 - CASSPPQGGEKLFF TGTGCCAGCAGCCCCCCACAGGGAGGAGAAAAACTGTTTTTT
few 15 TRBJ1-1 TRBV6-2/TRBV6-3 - CASSPLAGPNTEAFF TGTGCCAGCAGTCCGCTGGCAGGACCGAACACTGAAGCTTTCTTT
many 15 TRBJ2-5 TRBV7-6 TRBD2 CASSLNSGVGETQYF TGTGCCAGCAGCTTGAACAGCGGGGTTGGAGAGACCCAGTACTTC
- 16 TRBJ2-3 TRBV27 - CASSLMAVMSTDTQYF TGTGCCAGCAGTTTAATGGCCGTTATGAGCACAGATACGCAGTATTTT
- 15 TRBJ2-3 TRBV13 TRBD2 CASSGGLAPLDTQYF TGTGCCAGCAGCGGAGGACTAGCCCCCTTAGATACGCAGTATTTT
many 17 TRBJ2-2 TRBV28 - CASSLLGGARGTGELFF TGTGCCAGCAGTTTGCTCGGAGGGGCCCGGGGCACCGGGGAGCTGTTTTTT
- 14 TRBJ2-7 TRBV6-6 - CASSYSNGGGEQYF TGTGCCAGCAGTTACTCCAACGGGGGTGGTGAGCAGTACTTC
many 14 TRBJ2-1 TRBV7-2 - CASSSLMGGNEQFF TGTGCCAGCAGCTCGCTTATGGGGGGAAATGAGCAGTTCTTC
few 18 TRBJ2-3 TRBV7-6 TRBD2 CASSPLFFGGAIADTQYF TGTGCCAGCAGCCCTTTATTTTTCGGGGGGGCGATCGCAGATACGCAGTATTTT
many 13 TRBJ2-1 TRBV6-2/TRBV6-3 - CASWDRTYNEQFF TGTGCCAGCTGGGACCGAACCTACAATGAGCAGTTCTTC
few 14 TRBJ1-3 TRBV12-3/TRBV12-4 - CASSLGFSGNTIYF TGTGCCAGCAGTTTAGGGTTCTCTGGAAACACCATATATTTT
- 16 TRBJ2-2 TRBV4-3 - CASSQEGTANTGELFF TGCGCCAGCAGCCAAGAGGGGACGGCGAACACCGGGGAGCTGTTTTTT
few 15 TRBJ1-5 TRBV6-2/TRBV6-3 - CATDVPGLGNQPQHF TGTGCCACCGATGTACCGGGACTAGGGAATCAGCCCCAGCATTTT
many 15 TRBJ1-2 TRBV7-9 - CASSKRTRWDYGYTF TGTGCCAGCAGCAAAAGGACCCGATGGGACTATGGCTACACCTTC
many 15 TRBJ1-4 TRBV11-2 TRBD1 CASSPTGAANEKLFF TGTGCCAGCAGCCCCACAGGGGCTGCTAATGAAAAACTGTTTTTT
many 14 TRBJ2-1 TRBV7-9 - CASSLDLRNKEQFF TGTGCCAGCAGCTTAGACTTGAGGAATAAAGAGCAGTTCTTC
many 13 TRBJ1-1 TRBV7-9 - CASEELGNTEAFF TGTGCCAGCGAGGAGTTAGGGAACACTGAAGCTTTCTTT
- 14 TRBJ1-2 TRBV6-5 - CASSSSQGGYGYTF TGTGCCAGCAGCTCATCACAGGGAGGGTATGGCTACACCTTC
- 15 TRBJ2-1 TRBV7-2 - CASSLAGGRGYEQFF TGTGCCAGCAGCTTAGCGGGAGGACGGGGGTATGAGCAGTTCTTC
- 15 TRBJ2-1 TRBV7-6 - CASSYGQTLYNEQFF TGTGCCAGCAGCTACGGACAGACTTTATACAATGAGCAGTTCTTC